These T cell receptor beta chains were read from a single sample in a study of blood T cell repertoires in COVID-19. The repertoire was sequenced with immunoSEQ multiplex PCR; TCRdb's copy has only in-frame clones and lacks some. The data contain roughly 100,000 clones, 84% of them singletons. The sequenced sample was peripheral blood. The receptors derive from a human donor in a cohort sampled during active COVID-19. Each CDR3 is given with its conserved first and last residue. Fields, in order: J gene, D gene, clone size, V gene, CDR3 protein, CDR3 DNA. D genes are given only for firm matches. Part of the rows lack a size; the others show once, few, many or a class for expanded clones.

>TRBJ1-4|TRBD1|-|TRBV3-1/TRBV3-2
CASSQLGRGNEKLFF
TGTGCCAGCAGCCAATTGGGCAGGGGGAATGAAAAACTGTTTTTT
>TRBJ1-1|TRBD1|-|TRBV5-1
CASSLDGGGATEAFF
TGCGCCAGCAGCTTGGATGGAGGGGGCGCAACTGAAGCTTTCTTT
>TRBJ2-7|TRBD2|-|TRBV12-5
CASSLAGGPNEQYF
TGTGCTAGCTCCCTAGCGGGGGGGCCGAACGAGCAGTACTTC
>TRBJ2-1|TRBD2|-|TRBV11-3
CASSRRGGGSYNEQFF
TGTGCCAGCAGCCGCCGTGGGGGGGGCTCCTACAATGAGCAGTTCTTC
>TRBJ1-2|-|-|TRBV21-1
CASSKVGTGTRNYGYTF
-
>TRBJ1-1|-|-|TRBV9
CASSVAGVVGSEAFF
TGTGCCAGCAGCGTGGCAGGGGTAGTTGGGTCTGAAGCTTTCTTT
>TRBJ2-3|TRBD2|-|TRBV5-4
CASSSGVLAGGLSTDTQYF
TGTGCCAGCAGCTCCGGTGTATTAGCGGGGGGCCTTAGCACAGATACGCAGTATTTT
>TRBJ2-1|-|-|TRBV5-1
CASSEDTSYNEQFF
TGCGCCAGCAGCGAGGACACCTCCTACAATGAGCAGTTCTTC
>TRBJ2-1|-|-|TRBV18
CASSPGGYSYNEQFF
TGTGCCAGCTCACCCGGGGGATATTCCTACAATGAGCAGTTCTTC
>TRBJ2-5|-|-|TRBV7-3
CASSLSGGETQYF
TGTGCCAGCAGCTTAAGTGGGGGGGAGACCCAGTACTTC
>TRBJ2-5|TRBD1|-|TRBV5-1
CASSLGPGGSETQYF
TGCGCCAGCAGCTTGGGTCCAGGGGGCTCGGAGACCCAGTACTTC
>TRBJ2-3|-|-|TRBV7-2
CASSGLRATQYF
TGTGCCAGCAGCGGACTCCGGGCTACGCAGTATTTT
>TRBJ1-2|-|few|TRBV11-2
CATNFRDLYGYTF
TGTGCCACCAATTTCAGGGATCTCTATGGCTACACCTTC
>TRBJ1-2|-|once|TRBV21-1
CASSKERDRNIIYGYTF
TGTGCCAGCAGCAAAGAGAGGGACAGGAACATAATCTATGGCTACACCTTC
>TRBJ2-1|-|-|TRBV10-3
CATMGGGPGNEQFF
TGTGCCACCATGGGGGGGGGCCCGGGCAATGAGCAGTTCTTC
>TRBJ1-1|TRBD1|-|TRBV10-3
CAIRDRGLNTEAFF
TGTGCCATCAGGGACAGGGGATTGAACACTGAAGCTTTCTTT
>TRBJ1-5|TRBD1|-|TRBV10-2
CASRLTGGLVSQPQHF
TGCGCCAGCAGGTTGACAGGGGGCTTGGTCAGTCAGCCCCAGCATTTT
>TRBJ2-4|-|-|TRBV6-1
CASSENFGDIQYF
TGTGCCAGCAGTGAAAACTTCGGGGACATTCAGTACTTC
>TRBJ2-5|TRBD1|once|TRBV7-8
CASSLATGRQETQYF
TGTGCCAGCAGCTTAGCGACAGGGCGCCAAGAGACCCAGTACTTC
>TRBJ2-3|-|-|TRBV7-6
CASSLGLASTDTQYF
TGTGCCAGCAGCTTAGGCCTAGCGAGCACAGATACGCAGTATTTT
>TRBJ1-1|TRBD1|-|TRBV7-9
CASSPGTGKITEAFF
TGTGCCAGCAGCCCAGGGACAGGGAAAATCACTGAAGCTTTCTTT
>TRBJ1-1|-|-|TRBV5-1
CASSLDTVNTEAFF
TGCGCCAGCAGCTTAGACACAGTAAACACTGAAGCTTTCTTT
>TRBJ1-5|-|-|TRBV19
CASSILAGNQPQHF
TGTGCCAGTAGTATACTGGCAGGCAATCAGCCCCAGCATTTT
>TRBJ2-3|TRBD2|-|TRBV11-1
CASILSRGGAPDTQYF
TGTGCCAGCATCCTATCTCGGGGGGGAGCACCAGATACGCAGTATTTT